The TCR beta chain under discussion was sequenced for a study of control samples from healthy donors and cancer patients. Per germline, CDR1 LNHDA and CDR2 SQIVND (reference sequence). The CDR3 contains 15 residues. Deletions cut 6 bases from V and 0 bases from J, with 15 bases between. TCRdb's copy holds only in-frame clones and misses some; the assay was immunoSEQ multiplex PCR. The sample lists about 120,000 clones; roughly 90% were seen once. The source material was PBMCs. The J gene is TRBJ2-7, the V gene TRBV19; weak D call: TRBD2 (7 bases). The source of this sequence is a woman aged 55-69 years with lung cancer. The chain's CDR3 is CASSKAGQSSYEQYF. In DNA form, the CDR3 reads TGTGCCAGTAGCAAAGCGGGACAAAGCTCCTACGAGCAGTACTTC.